This T cell receptor beta chain is from a study of human T cells and chemical hapten exposure. TCRdb passed the RACE reads through MiXCR, listing each CDR3 protein once. The table lists 70,000 or so distinct CDR3 sequences, approximately 12% of them singletons. This clonotype showed up just a few times. Time point meaning: patch test 3, about 24 weeks after DPC sensitization. The treatment denotes: therapeutic diphenylcyclopropenone sensitization with weekly scalp DPC. This CDR3 contains 16 residues. Germline-derived CDR1 and CDR2 are SNHLY and FYNNEI. Trimming removed 2 bases from V and 4 bases from J, with 16 bases in between.

This chain connects TRBV2 to TRBJ2-3; no clear D. The sample here was whole blood, taken in connection with sensitization to the hapten diphenylcyclopropenone (DPC). This TCR was sampled from a woman between 50 and 59 years old with alopecia areata. Some clones in this sample may be carry-over from other donors' samples. In DNA, the CDR3 is TGTGCCAGCAGTGAAACGGCTAGTAGGCCCCCAGATACGCAGTATTTT. Translated: CASSETASRPPDTQYF.